This T cell receptor beta chain was profiled in a study of shared clonotypes between healthy human individuals. Generated by immunoSEQ multiplex PCR, the TCRdb table keeps only in-frame clones and is missing some. The sample contains about 230,000 clones, approximately 65% of which appear only once. The receptor was isolated from a man in his thirties or forties in good health. Sequencing used memory CD4+ T cells sorted from blood. Subset in this sample: CD45RA-negative fraction.

CDR3 sequence (DNA): TGTGCCAGTAGTATGCAGGATATTTTTGAAGCTTTCTTT. Its translation is CASSMQDIFEAFF. This chain links TRBV19 with TRBJ1-1; no reliable D call. Germline values: CDR1 LNHDA, CDR2 SQIVND (reference sequence). The CDR3 covers 13 residues. V was clipped by 3 bases and J by 7 bases, with 12 bases between them.